The clone carrying this TCR beta chain showed up just a few times. The V end was cut by 5 bases, the J end by 7 bases, with 12 bases between. From germline, CDR1 is GTSNPN and CDR2 SVGIG (reference sequence). The length of the CDR3 is 13 residues. This specimen belongs to a study of T-cell memory formation after mild COVID-19. MiXCR was run by TCRdb on the 5' RACE reads, yielding one entry per CDR3 protein. The sample consists of fewer than 650,000 distinct CDR3 sequences, roughly 17% of them appearing once. The sequenced sample consisted of PBMCs or a T cell subset sorted from them (not recorded which). This receptor was identified in an adult woman who had mild COVID-19 (a few samples of this study predate the infection). Cell type and time point are not known. The chain joins TRBV30 to TRBJ1-6, with a tentative D call TRBD1 (5 bases). The CDR3 DNA reads as TGTGCCTGGGTCCGGGACCCGAATTCACCCCTCCACTTT. It encodes CAWVRDPNSPLHF.